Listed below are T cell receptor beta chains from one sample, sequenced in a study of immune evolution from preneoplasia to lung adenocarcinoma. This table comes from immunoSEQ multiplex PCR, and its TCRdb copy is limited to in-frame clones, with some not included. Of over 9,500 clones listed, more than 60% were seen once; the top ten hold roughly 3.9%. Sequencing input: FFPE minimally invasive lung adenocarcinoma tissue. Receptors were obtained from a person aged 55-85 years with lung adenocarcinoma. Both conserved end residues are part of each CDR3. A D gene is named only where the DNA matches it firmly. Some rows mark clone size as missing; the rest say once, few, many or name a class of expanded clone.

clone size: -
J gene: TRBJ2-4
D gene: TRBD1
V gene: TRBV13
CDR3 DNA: TGTGCCAGCAGCCTAGAGACAGGGGGCGGGGACATTCAGTACTTC
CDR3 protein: CASSLETGGGDIQYF

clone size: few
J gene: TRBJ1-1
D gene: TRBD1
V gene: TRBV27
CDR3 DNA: TGTGCCAGCAGGCGGGACAGGGGGCAGGCTGAAGCTTTCTTT
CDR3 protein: CASRRDRGQAEAFF

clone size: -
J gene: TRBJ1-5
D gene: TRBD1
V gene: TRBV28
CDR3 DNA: TGTGCCAGCACCACTGGACAGGGCAATCAGCCCCAGCATTTT
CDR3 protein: CASTTGQGNQPQHF

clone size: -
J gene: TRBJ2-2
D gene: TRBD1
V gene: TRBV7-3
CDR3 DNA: TGTGCCAGCAGCGCCGGGGACAGGGGGAACACCGGGGAGCTGTTTTTT
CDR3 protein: CASSAGDRGNTGELFF

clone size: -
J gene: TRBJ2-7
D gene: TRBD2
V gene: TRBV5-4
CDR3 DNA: TGTGCCAGCAGCTTGGGGCTGACTAGCGGGGGCCTCTACGAGCAGTACTTC
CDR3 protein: CASSLGLTSGGLYEQYF

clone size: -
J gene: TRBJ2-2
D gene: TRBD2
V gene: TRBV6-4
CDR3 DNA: TGTGCCAGCAGTCCTCTAGCGGGGCCGAACACCGGGGAGCTGTTTTTT
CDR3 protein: CASSPLAGPNTGELFF

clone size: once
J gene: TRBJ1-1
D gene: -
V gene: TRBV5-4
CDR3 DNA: TGTGCCAGCAGCCCGAAGCAAACGAACACTGAAGCTTTCTTT
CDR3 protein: CASSPKQTNTEAFF

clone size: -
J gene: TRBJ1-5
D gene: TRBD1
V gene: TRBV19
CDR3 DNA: TGTGCCAGTAGTTACCGGGACAGAACTTATAGCAATCAGCCCCAGCATTTT
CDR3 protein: CASSYRDRTYSNQPQHF

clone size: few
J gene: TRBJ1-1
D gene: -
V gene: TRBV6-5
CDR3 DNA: TGTGCCAGCAGTTACGGGGTGGAGGGGTCCACTGAAGCTTTCTTT
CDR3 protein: CASSYGVEGSTEAFF

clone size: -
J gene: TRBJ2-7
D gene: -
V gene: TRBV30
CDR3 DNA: TGTGCCTGCCTATCGACAAACTCCTACGAGCAGTACTTC
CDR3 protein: CACLSTNSYEQYF

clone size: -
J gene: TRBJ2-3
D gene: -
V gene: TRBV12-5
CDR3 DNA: TGTGCTAGTGGTTTGCAGGGGACAGATACGCAGTATTTT
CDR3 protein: CASGLQGTDTQYF

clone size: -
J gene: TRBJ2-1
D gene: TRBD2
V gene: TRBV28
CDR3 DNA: TGTGCCAGCAGTTTACTCCCTAGCGGGATGGGGGGGTACAATGAGCAGTTCTTC
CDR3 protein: CASSLLPSGMGGYNEQFF

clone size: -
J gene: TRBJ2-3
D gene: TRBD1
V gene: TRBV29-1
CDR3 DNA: TGCAGCGTTGAGGGTGGGCAGGGGGCCCCAGATACGCAGTATTTT
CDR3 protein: CSVEGGQGAPDTQYF

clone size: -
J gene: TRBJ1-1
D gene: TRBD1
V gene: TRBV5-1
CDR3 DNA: TGCGCCAGCAGCTTGACGCGGCAGGGGGACACTGAAGCTTTCTTT
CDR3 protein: CASSLTRQGDTEAFF

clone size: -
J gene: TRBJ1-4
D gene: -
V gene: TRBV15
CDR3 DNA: TGTGCCACCAGCAGGAGACATGAAAAACTGTTTTTT
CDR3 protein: CATSRRHEKLFF

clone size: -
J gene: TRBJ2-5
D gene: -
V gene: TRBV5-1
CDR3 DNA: TGCGCCAGCATGGTCGGGGGAGGAGGGACCCAGTACTTC
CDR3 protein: CASMVGGGGTQYF

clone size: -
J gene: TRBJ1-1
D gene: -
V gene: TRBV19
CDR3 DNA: TGTGCCAGTAGTATTCGCGGAATGAACACTGAAGCTTTCTTT
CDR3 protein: CASSIRGMNTEAFF

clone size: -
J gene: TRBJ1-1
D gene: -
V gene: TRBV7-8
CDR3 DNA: TGTGCCAGCAGCTTAGGGCAAGGGAGAACTGAAGCTTTCTTT
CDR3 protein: CASSLGQGRTEAFF

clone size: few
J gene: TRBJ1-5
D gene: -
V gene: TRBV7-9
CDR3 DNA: TGTGCCAGCAGCTTAGGGGGGGAACAGCCCCAGCATTTT
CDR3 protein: CASSLGGEQPQHF

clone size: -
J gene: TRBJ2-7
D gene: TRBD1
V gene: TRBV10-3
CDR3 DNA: TGTGCCATCAGTGAAGGGACAGGGGGCTTCGAGCAGTACTTC
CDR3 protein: CAISEGTGGFEQYF

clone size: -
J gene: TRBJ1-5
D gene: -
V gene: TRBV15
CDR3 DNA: TGTGCCACCAGTAGAGAATCGGTAATTGGGTATAGCAATCAGCCCCAGCATTTT
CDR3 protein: CATSRESVIGYSNQPQHF

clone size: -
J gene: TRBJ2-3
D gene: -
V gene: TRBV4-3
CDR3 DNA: TGCGCCAGCAGCTACCACACTAATACCCGGGGGGATACGCAGTATTTT
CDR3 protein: CASSYHTNTRGDTQYF

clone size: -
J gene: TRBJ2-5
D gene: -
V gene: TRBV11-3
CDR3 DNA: TGTGCCAGCGGGCAAGAGGCGGGTCAAGAGACCCAGTACTTC
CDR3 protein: CASGQEAGQETQYF

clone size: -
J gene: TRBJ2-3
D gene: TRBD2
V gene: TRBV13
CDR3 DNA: TGTGCCAGCAGCTTAGAGGGACTAGCGGGAGGTACTAGCACAGATACGCAGTATTTT
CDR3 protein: CASSLEGLAGGTSTDTQYF

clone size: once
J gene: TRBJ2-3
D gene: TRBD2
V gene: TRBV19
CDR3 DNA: TGTGCCAGTAGAAGGGGGGAGCGGGGGGCCACAGATACGCAGTATTTT
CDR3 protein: CASRRGERGATDTQYF

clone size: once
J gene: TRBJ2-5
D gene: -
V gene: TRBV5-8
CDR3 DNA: TGTGCCAGCAGCCGATATCAAGAGACCCAGTACTTC
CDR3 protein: CASSRYQETQYF

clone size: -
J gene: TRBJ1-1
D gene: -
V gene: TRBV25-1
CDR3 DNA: TGTGCCAGCAGTCCGGGAGTCTTGGTTTTCTTT
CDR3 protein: CASSPGVLVFF

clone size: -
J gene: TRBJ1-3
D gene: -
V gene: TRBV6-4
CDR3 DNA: TGTGCCAGCGGGGGAATATTGGCTGGAAACACCATATATTTT
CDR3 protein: CASGGILAGNTIYF

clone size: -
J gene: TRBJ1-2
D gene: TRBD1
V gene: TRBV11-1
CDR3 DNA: TGTGCCAGCAGCCGGACAGGGGGACCCTATGGCTACACCTTC
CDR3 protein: CASSRTGGPYGYTF

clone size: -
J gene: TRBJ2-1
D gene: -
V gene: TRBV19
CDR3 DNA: TGTGCCAGTAGCGACGATGAGGGCCCCCGTTACAATGAGCAGTTCTTC
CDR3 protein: CASSDDEGPRYNEQFF

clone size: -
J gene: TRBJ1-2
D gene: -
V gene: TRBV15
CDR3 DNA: TGTGCCACCAGCAGAGATCATGCCGGGGGAGGCTACACCTTC
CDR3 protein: CATSRDHAGGGYTF

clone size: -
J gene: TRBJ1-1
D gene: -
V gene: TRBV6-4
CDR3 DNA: TGTGCCAGCAGTGAAAACGTGGGGGGACGGCCTGAAGCTTTCTTT
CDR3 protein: CASSENVGGRPEAFF

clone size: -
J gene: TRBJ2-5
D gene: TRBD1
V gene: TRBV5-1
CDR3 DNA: TGCGCCAGCAGCTTGGGATCAGGGGGCTACGAGACCCAGTACTTC
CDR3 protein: CASSLGSGGYETQYF